The following is a TCR beta chain sequence with its context. The antigen remains undetermined. This may be a read error, as it is one base from a much larger clone. This sample stems from a study of prognosis after radiotherapy for stage I lung cancer. Multiplex PCR in two rounds served to amplify TCR beta CDR3 from genomic DNA. First-round PCR used primers specific to each TRBV and TRBJ gene. From the multiplex PCR reads, TCRdb called clonotypes with MiXCR, one entry per CDR3 protein. The table shows 30,000 to 35,000 distinct CDR3 sequences, with 32% occurring only once. Blood, 5.5 to 6 milliliters, was collected at each of two time points. Study outcomes and limitations: The median unique TCR clone count dropped from about 9,200 to 6,500 after stereotactic body radiation therapy. The tumor specificity of expanded TCR clones remained undetermined.

V was pared by 5 bases and J by 4 bases, with 17 bases between. CDR3 length equals 15 residues. Germline lookup yields CDR1 MNHNS and CDR2 SASEGT. The clonotype comes from a donor aged 50 or older with non-small cell lung cancer. This chain uses TRBV6-1 with TRBJ1-1, with D unresolved. Specimen: PBMCs, collected before or after stereotactic body radiation therapy (not recorded which). The CDR3 sequence is CASSSPIGTVTEAFF. In DNA, the CDR3 is TGTGCCAGCAGTAGTCCGATAGGAACGGTCACTGAAGCTTTCTTT.